Detailed here is one T cell receptor beta chain. Its antigen is still unknown. Base qualities are not provided; no much larger clone lies one nucleotide away. Trimming removed 6 bases from V and 7 bases from J; the gene matches leave 11 bases unexplained. CDR1 and CDR2, per the germline V gene (reference sequence), are LNHDA and SQIVND. The CDR3 covers 16 residues, taking in both the cysteine and the phenylalanine. Kept here is only the CDR3 DNA, which spans 48 bases and is read in frame from base 1. This sample was taken from a study of blood T cell repertoires in COVID-19 (dated by TCRdb to 2018 to 2020). Looking at the study overall: For ImmuneRACE Cohort 3, a participant was defined as recovered based on two consecutive negative NP/OP PCR tests, clearance by a healthcare professional, or resolution of symptoms. The samples were drawn from the first 160 participants of the ongoing ImmuneRACE study and from some 1,300 subjects provided by 6 global collaborators. Sample metadata almost always included a de-identified subject ID, COVID-19 status, age in years and sex. The repertoires were made available in a free public database intended to serve as a resource for research on the immune response to SARS-CoV-2. Deeply sampled blood TCRbeta repertoires from subjects exposed to, actively infected with, or recovered from COVID-19 were included in the dataset. Where HLA class I and class II types were available, the types were taken from metadata supplied by the sample provider, not from assay-based typing. Samples from collaborators originated in the United States, Italy and Spain and spanned both the acute and convalescent phases of COVID-19. The material from the prospective study consisted of cDNA or gDNA derived from T cells, B-cell-depleted T cells, or PBMCs.

Participants in the prospective study were enrolled through a virtual design, were aged about 18 to 90 years, and lived in approximately 25 United States geographic areas. To assign participants to cohorts, the prospective study relied on clinical history that participants themselves reported in a screening survey and a study questionnaire. Each participant in the prospective study had whole blood, serum and a nasopharyngeal or oropharyngeal swab collected by mobile phlebotomists. Over an approximately 2-month period, participants in the prospective study had the option of providing additional blood draws and questionnaires. Blood samples from the prospective study were shipped frozen or at room temperature prior to DNA extraction. The immunoSEQ Assay, a bias-controlled multiplex PCR, was used to amplify TCRbeta CDR3 regions from genomic DNA. The study's own analysis went as follows. Nucleated cell counts per sample were estimated from amplification of reference gene primers within the assay. Sequence reads were collapsed and filtered to measure the absolute abundance of every unique TCRbeta CDR3 rearrangement. For each sample, productive Simpson clonality was calculated by taking the square root of Simpson's diversity index across productive rearrangements. TCRdb carries this immuneACCESS record with in-frame sequences only. Its versions omit some clonotypes, under half of them owing to an unresolved V gene in the studies checked, with the rest unexplained. V and J calls and clone size are copied from that table; D and trimming were computed from the DNA. The table for this sample lists about 170,000 clones; roughly 85% of them were counted only once. Jointly, the top ten make up around a fifth of the sample.

Overall results and qualifications from the work: The quantity of clinical and demographic metadata differed by source and by participant and was supplied without curation.

The chain links TRBV19 with TRBJ1-6, and TRBD1 aligns with 8 junction nucleotides. Sequenced input: PBMCs or T cells enriched from blood (not recorded which). The source is a woman in her 70s in a cohort exposed to, infected with or recovered from COVID-19 (not recorded which). The CDR3 here reads CASSRTGTTWNSPLHF. Read as DNA, the sequence is TGTGCCAGTAGCCGGACAGGGACCACCTGGAATTCACCCCTCCACTTT.